The 14 T cell receptor beta chains presented below share a single source sample, sequenced in a study of T cell responses to AZD1222 COVID-19 vaccine. Sequencing used immunoSEQ multiplex PCR; TCRdb keeps in-frame clones, though not all of them. This sample has roughly 100,000 clones, with roughly 83% found just once. Sequencing was performed on peripheral blood, taken on day 0 of AZD1222 vaccination. Source of these receptors: an adult in good health.

This clone was seen only once. Here the CDR3 DNA reads TGTGCCAGCAGCCCACAGGGTCTCTATGGCTACACCTTC. It codes for CASSPQGLYGYTF. The chain carries TRBV12-3 or TRBV12-4 and TRBJ1-2; tentatively, D is TRBD1 (6 bases). The CDR3 is 13 residues long. Trimming shortened V by 6 bases and J by 4 bases, and 12 bases separated the two germline ends.

In this sample, this clone turned up a few times. CDR3 amino acids: CASSYGTAVRNTEAFF. In DNA, the CDR3 is TGTGCCAGCAGCTATGGGACAGCGGTTAGGAACACTGAAGCTTTCTTT. This chain connects TRBV7-8 to TRBJ1-1; 7 nucleotides match TRBD1. The CDR3 length is 16 residues. Germline V gene sequence: CDR1 SGHVS, CDR2 FQNEAQ. The J segment lost 1 base and the V segment lost 4 bases, leaving 9 bases of the junction unmatched.

This chain connects TRBV7-8 to TRBJ2-1; 8 bases match TRBD2. This CDR3 spans 14 amino acids. V lost 5 bases and J lost 8; bases outside the gene matches: 8. The germline V gene encodes CDR1 SGHVS and CDR2 FQNEAQ. CDR3 in DNA: TGTGCCAGCAGCCCGGGACTAGTTGTCCATGAGCAGTTCTTC. It encodes CASSPGLVVHEQFF.

The genes are TRBV19 and TRBJ1-2, with 7 bases identical to TRBD1. The CDR3 runs to 14 residues. Germline lookup yields CDR1 LNHDA and CDR2 SQIVND (reference sequence). J lost 3 bases, V lost 7 bases, and 8 bases had no gene match. CDR3 in DNA: TGTGCCAGTAACTATCAGGGGGTGGACTATGGCTACACCTTC. Encoded protein: CASNYQGVDYGYTF.

This chain links TRBV6-1 with TRBJ2-7; maybe TRBD2 (5 bases). The V end lost 0 bases, the J end lost 3 bases, and 6 bases lay between the germline ends. The V gene's germline CDR1 is MNHNS and CDR2 SASEGT. CDR3 size: 13 residues. CDR3 amino acids: CASSEARVYEQYF. Here the CDR3 DNA reads TGTGCCAGCAGTGAAGCGCGGGTCTACGAGCAGTACTTC.

This clone was seen a handful of times. The chain combines TRBV29-1 with TRBJ2-3; D might be TRBD2 (6 bases). V lost 4 bases, J lost 1 base, and 18 bases lay in between. This CDR3 is 16 amino acids long. Germline assignment: CDR1 SQVTM and CDR2 ANQGSEA. Here the CDR3 DNA reads TGCAGCGTTGGACGGGGGTCCTCAGGCGGCACAGATACGCAGTATTTT. Amino acid sequence: CSVGRGSSGGTDTQYF.

This clone turned up a few times. The rearrangement links TRBV4-3 to TRBJ1-4; TRBD1 agrees at 11 bases. V shed 0 bases and J 6 bases; nucleotides not matched to a gene: 6. CDR1 LGHNA and CDR2 YSLEER come from the germline V gene. CDR3 length equals 17 residues. Written as DNA, the CDR3 is TGCGCCAGCAGCCAAGACGCCCCGGGACAGGGGGATGAAAAACTGTTTTTT. This sequence encodes CASSQDAPGQGDEKLFF.

This sequence joins TRBV4-3 and TRBJ2-1; D is unclear. V dropped 0 bases and J dropped 2 bases, with 17 bases sitting between them. The germline V gene encodes CDR1 LGHNA and CDR2 YSLEER. This CDR3 region has 18 residues. The CDR3 nucleotides are TGCGCCAGCAGCCAAGATGTGTTTGGGGTGTTTCCCTACAATGAGCAGTTCTTC. Amino acid sequence: CASSQDVFGVFPYNEQFF.

In nucleotides, the CDR3 is TGTGCCAGCAGCAACTCGGGACAGGGGACCGGGGAGCTGTTTTTT. Translating gives CASSNSGQGTGELFF. The gene calls are TRBV5-6 and TRBJ2-2; 10 bases line up with TRBD1. The germline V gene encodes CDR1 SGHDT and CDR2 YYEEEE. The trim removed 4 bases at V and 5 bases at J, leaving 5 bases unmatched. The CDR3 extends over 15 amino acids. Variable domain in full (rest from reference TRBV5-6 and TRBJ2-2): DAGVTQSPTHLIKTRGQQVTLRCSPKSGHDTVSWYQQALGQGPQFIFQYYEEEERQRGNFPDRFSGHQFPNYSSELNVNALLLGDSALYLCASSNSGQGTGELFFGEGSRLTVL.

The chain joins TRBV3-1 (or the pseudogene TRBV3-2) to TRBJ1-1; D is perhaps TRBD1 (6 bases). The CDR3 extends over 13 amino acids. Between the trimmed V and J ends, which lost 2 bases and 5 bases, there was a span of 9 bases. Germline CDR1 LGHDT, CDR2 YNNKEL (reference sequence). CDR3 protein: CASSQTGFTEAFF. CDR3 bases: TGTGCCAGCAGCCAAACAGGGTTTACTGAAGCTTTCTTT.

This rearrangement joins TRBV3-1 (or the pseudogene TRBV3-2) to TRBJ1-4; no clear D. The CDR3 has 12 amino acids. The germline V and J ends were trimmed by 4 bases and 8 bases, with 8 bases remaining between them. Germline CDR1 LGHDT, CDR2 YNNKEL (reference sequence). The CDR3, as DNA: TGTGCCAGCAGCCTACCAGGCGAAAAACTGTTTTTT. Translation: CASSLPGEKLFF.

The rearrangement joins TRBV4-2 to TRBJ2-7, with 8 positions matching TRBD2. J was trimmed by 2 bases and V by 7 bases; bases with no gene match: 19. This CDR3 is built from 18 residues. CDR1 LGHNA and CDR2 YNFKEQ come from the germline V gene. The CDR3 region has the DNA TGTGCCAGCACCGAAAAAGAAGTAGCGGGAATCTCCCCCTACGAGCAGTACTTC. Translation: CASTEKEVAGISPYEQYF.

The chain combines TRBV5-8 with TRBJ1-2, with D perhaps matching TRBD1 (6 bases). The CDR3 contains 13 residues. In germline, CDR1 is SGHTS, CDR2 YDEGEE. Trimming took off 4 bases at V and 1 base at J, with 8 bases between the two ends. DNA for the CDR3: TGTGCCAGCAGCCGGGACAATAACTATGGCTACACCTTC. Translating it yields CASSRDNNYGYTF.

This clone was counted only a few times. In DNA form, the CDR3 reads TGTGCCAGCAGTCCTGGAAGGGGCTGGAACACCGGGGAGCTGTTTTTT. This codes for CASSPGRGWNTGELFF. The chain links TRBV25-1 to TRBJ2-2; TRBD1 is a possible D gene (5 bases). This CDR3 is built from 16 residues. Trimming left V 5 bases short and J 1 base short, with 14 bases between. Looked up from germline, CDR1 is MGHDK and CDR2 is SYGVNS.